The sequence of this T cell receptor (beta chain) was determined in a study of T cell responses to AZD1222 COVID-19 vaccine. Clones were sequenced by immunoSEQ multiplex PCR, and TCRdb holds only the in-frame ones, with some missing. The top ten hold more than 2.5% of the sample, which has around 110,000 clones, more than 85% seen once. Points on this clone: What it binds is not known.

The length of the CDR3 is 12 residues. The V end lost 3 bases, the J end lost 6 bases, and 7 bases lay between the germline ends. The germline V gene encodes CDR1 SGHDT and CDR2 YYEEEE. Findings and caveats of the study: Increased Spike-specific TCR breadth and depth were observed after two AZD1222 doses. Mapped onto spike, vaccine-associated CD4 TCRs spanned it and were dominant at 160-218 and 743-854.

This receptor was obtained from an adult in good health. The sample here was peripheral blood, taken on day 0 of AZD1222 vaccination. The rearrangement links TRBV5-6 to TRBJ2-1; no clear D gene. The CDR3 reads CASSWEVNEQFF. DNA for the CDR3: TGTGCCAGCAGCTGGGAAGTCAATGAGCAGTTCTTC.